Each of the 21 T cell receptor beta chains below was sequenced from the same sample in a study of shared clonotypes between healthy human individuals (dated by TCRdb to between 2020 and 2021). The method was the immunoSEQ multiplex PCR assay. In TCRdb, the immuneACCESS table is reduced to in-frame sequences with V and J assigned. These tables do not hold every clone; where another copy was compared, an unresolved V gene accounts for under half, and the others remain unexplained. Here the sample has hundreds of thousands of clones; around 67% occur a single time. 10% of the sample goes to the ten largest clones. The specimen was memory CD4+ T cells sorted from blood. Read against the paper, the sample's cell subset or site label means: CD45RA-negative fraction. All receptors come from a man aged 25-40 years in good health.

In this sample, this clone turned up a few times. The gene calls are TRBV7-2 and TRBJ2-1, with 8 bases fitting TRBD2. The germline V gene has CDR1 SGHTA and CDR2 FQGNSA. The CDR3 length is 17 residues. The J segment lost 0 bases and the V segment lost 5 bases, leaving 9 bases of the junction unmatched. The CDR3 DNA is TGTGCCAGCAGCCCCCGGACTAGCAGATACTCCTACAATGAGCAGTTCTTC. Encoded protein: CASSPRTSRYSYNEQFF.

This clone was recorded once. The chain joins TRBV4-3 to TRBJ2-3, with D perhaps being TRBD1 or TRBD2 (6 bases each). Looked up from germline, CDR1 is LGHNA and CDR2 is YSLEER. The CDR3 totals 17 residues. With 0 bases removed from V and 0 bases from J, the gap between germline ends came to 13 bases. The CDR3 DNA sequence: TGCGCCAGCAGCCAAGATCGGAGGGACACTAGCACAGATACGCAGTATTTT. Its protein product is CASSQDRRDTSTDTQYF.

This clone was found once. This chain uses TRBV15 with TRBJ2-1; 13 bases are a match to TRBD2. V trimming: 2 bases; J trimming: 6 bases; junction bases outside the gene matches: 10. CDR3 length equals 18 residues. Germline lookup yields CDR1 LNHNV and CDR2 YYDKDF (reference sequence). The CDR3 protein is CATSRPPAGLAGSNEQFF. CDR3 coding DNA: TGTGCCACCAGCAGACCCCCGGCGGGACTAGCGGGGAGCAATGAGCAGTTCTTC.

This chain links TRBV4-3 with TRBJ1-5, with 9 bases aligning to TRBD1. Germline CDR1 LGHNA, CDR2 YSLEER. J gave up 5 bases and V 3 bases, and 11 bases lay outside the gene matches. The length of the CDR3 is 17 residues. The CDR3 reads CASSHLTGTGSDQPQHF. As DNA, the CDR3 is TGCGCCAGCAGCCATCTTACCGGGACAGGGTCGGATCAGCCCCAGCATTTT.

The chain recombines TRBV4-1 with TRBJ2-5, with 7 bases aligning to TRBD2. Germline trimming cut 0 bases from V and 4 bases from J; bases unmatched to any gene: 11. The CDR3 runs to 17 residues. The germline V gene encodes CDR1 MGHRA and CDR2 YSYEKL. CDR3 amino acids: CASSQDRGAGVGETQYF. The CDR3 DNA is TGCGCCAGCAGCCAAGATAGAGGGGCGGGAGTTGGAGAGACCCAGTACTTC.

This clone was detected only once. V is TRBV6-6 and J is TRBJ2-3, with 7 bases lining up with TRBD2. CDR1 and CDR2 (germline): MNHNY, SVGAGI (reference sequence). After removal of 2 bases from V and 4 bases from J, the junction contained 9 bases not matched to a gene. This CDR3 is built from 16 residues. CDR3 sequence: CASSYAVGGIADTQYF. The CDR3 region has the DNA TGTGCCAGCAGTTACGCCGTGGGAGGGATCGCAGATACGCAGTATTTT.

This sequence joins TRBV5-4 and TRBJ1-5; D not resolved. CDR1 and CDR2 (germline): SGHNT, YYREEE (reference sequence). The V end lost 4 bases, the J end lost 4 bases, and 12 bases lay between the germline ends. This CDR3 spans 14 amino acids. The CDR3 DNA is TGTGCCAGCAGCCAACAGACGGAGAATCAGCCCCAGCATTTT. Its protein product is CASSQQTENQPQHF.

This clone was seen once. V gene TRBV7-8 combines with J gene TRBJ2-7; TRBD2 aligns across 13 bases. V dropped 5 bases and J dropped 6; count of bases not matched to a gene: 4. This CDR3 spans 14 amino acids. From germline, CDR1 is SGHVS and CDR2 FQNEAQ. The DNA of the CDR3 is TGTGCCAGCAGCGCGGGACTAGCGGGAATCGAGCAGTACTTC. Amino acids: CASSAGLAGIEQYF.

As regards this clone: Different DNA sequences within this sample yield the same CDR3. This chain uses TRBV18 with TRBJ1-2, with TRBD1 identical over 7 bases. After removal of 5 bases from V and 1 base from J, the junction contained 1 base not matched to a gene. Germline lookup yields CDR1 KGHSH and CDR2 LQKENI. CDR3 length equals 13 residues. This CDR3 is CASSRDSNYGYTF. The CDR3 coding sequence is TGTGCCAGCTCAAGGGACAGTAACTATGGCTACACCTTC.

The chain is built from TRBV2 and TRBJ2-1; no clear D gene. V was shortened by 6 bases and J by 9 bases, with 18 bases between the two germline ends. The CDR3 loop spans 14 amino acids. The germline CDR1 and CDR2 sequences are SNHLY and FYNNEI. Here the CDR3 reads CASSPNDHWGEQFF. CDR3 nucleotide sequence: TGTGCCAGCAGCCCCAATGACCACTGGGGTGAGCAGTTCTTC.

The V gene is TRBV4-1, the J gene TRBJ1-1; D may be TRBD1 (5 bases). The CDR3 spans 14 residues. V was pared by 4 bases and J by 1 base, with 10 bases between. CDR1 and CDR2 (germline): MGHRA, YSYEKL. The CDR3 region is CASSPGHQNTEAFF. The CDR3 DNA reads TGCGCCAGCAGCCCCGGACATCAGAACACTGAAGCTTTCTTT.

In its sample, this clone was seen once. The same CDR3 arises from other DNA sequences in this sample as well. This chain uses TRBV20-1 with TRBJ2-5; no firm D call. Deletions cut 5 bases from V and 5 bases from J, with 6 bases between. The CDR3 sequence is 10 residues long. The V gene's germline CDR1 is DFQATT and CDR2 SNEGSKA (reference sequence). CDR3 protein: CSAPWETQYF. Written as DNA, the CDR3 is TGCAGTGCTCCATGGGAGACCCAGTACTTC.

Turning to this clone: Other DNA sequences from this sample encode an identical CDR3 as well. The chain is built from TRBV11-2 and TRBJ2-3; D is undetermined. The length of the CDR3 is 12 residues. The germline V gene encodes CDR1 SGHAT and CDR2 FQNNGV. V dropped 1 base and J dropped 4 bases, with 3 bases sitting between them. The CDR3 DNA sequence: TGTGCCAGCAGCTTAGTCCCAGATACGCAGTATTTT. Protein: CASSLVPDTQYF.

The genes are TRBV5-1 and TRBJ1-2; D possibly corresponds to TRBD1 (6 bases). Germline CDR1 reads SGHRS; CDR2 reads YFSETQ. V shed 1 base and J shed 6 bases, with 13 bases lying between them. The CDR3 covers 14 residues. CDR3 sequence (DNA): TGCGCCAGCAGCTTGTACCGGGGGGCACATGGCTACACCTTC. Translated: CASSLYRGAHGYTF.

The V call is TRBV6-1, the J call TRBJ1-1, with a tentative D call TRBD1 (5 bases). Per the germline V gene, CDR1 is MNHNS and CDR2 is SASEGT. CDR3 size: 12 residues. V lost 6 bases, J lost 7 bases, and 12 bases lay in between. The DNA for the CDR3 is TGTGCCAGCAGGTTAGGGACGTTTGAAGCTTTCTTT. It is translated as CASRLGTFEAFF.

The chain combines TRBV7-2 with TRBJ2-1, with no clear D. The V end lost 5 bases, the J end lost 8 bases, and 7 bases lay between the germline ends. The CDR3 consists of 11 residues. Germline CDR1 SGHTA, CDR2 FQGNSA. CDR3 in amino acids: CASSPFDEQFF. The CDR3 bases are TGTGCCAGCAGCCCCTTTGATGAGCAGTTCTTC. Using reference TRBV7-2 and TRBJ2-1 for the parts outside the CDR3, the full variable domain is GAGVSQSPSNKVTEKGKDVELRCDPISGHTALYWYRQSLGQGLEFLIYFQGNSAPDKSGLPSDRFSAERTGGSVSTLTIQRTQQEDSAVYLCASSPFDEQFFGPGTRLTVL.

The V gene is TRBV6-6, the J gene TRBJ2-5; D not resolved. The CDR3 has 15 residues. The V gene's germline CDR1 is MNHNY and CDR2 SVGAGI (reference sequence). The V and J ends lost 3 bases and 5 bases respectively, with 16 bases between them. The chain's CDR3 is CASSYGVSSQETQYF. The CDR3 DNA follows: TGTGCCAGCAGTTATGGGGTTTCTTCTCAGGAGACCCAGTACTTC.

The chain carries TRBV27 and TRBJ2-5; 10 bases are shared with TRBD2. Germline V CDR1 and CDR2: MNHEY, SMNVEV (reference sequence). This CDR3 spans 16 amino acids. With V trimmed by 2 bases and J by 5 bases, 8 bases remained unmatched. The CDR3 DNA sequence: TGTGCCAGCAGTTTAGTTGCTAGCGGGAGCGGGGAGACCCAGTACTTC. Its protein is CASSLVASGSGETQYF.

This clone appeared a few times. The chain uses TRBV7-2 and TRBJ2-7; 12 nucleotides align to TRBD2. With V trimmed by 2 bases and J by 0 bases, 8 bases remained unmatched. The CDR3 has 18 amino acids. Germline V lookup: CDR1 SGHTA, CDR2 FQGNSA. The CDR3 DNA sequence: TGTGCCAGCAGCTTAAGGGCTAGCGGGAGGGCCATCTCCTACGAGCAGTACTTC. It is translated as CASSLRASGRAISYEQYF.

The chain couples TRBV5-1 to TRBJ2-5; D is unclear. Trimming took off 1 base at V and 3 bases at J, with 13 bases between the two ends. This CDR3 has 15 residues. Looked up from germline, CDR1 is SGHRS and CDR2 is YFSETQ. CDR3 region: CASSLPTDMKETQYF. For the CDR3, the DNA is TGCGCCAGCAGCTTGCCCACAGATATGAAAGAGACCCAGTACTTC.

This clone was seen a handful of times. The rearrangement joins TRBV10-1 to TRBJ2-7; the D gene is possibly TRBD2 (5 bases). V was cut by 7 bases and J by 4 bases, with 11 bases left in between. Germline CDR1 reads WNHNN; CDR2 reads SYGVQD (reference sequence). The CDR3 covers 12 residues. CDR3 loop: CASTTTKYEQYF. CDR3 sequence (DNA): TGCGCCAGCACGACTACGAAATACGAGCAGTACTTC.